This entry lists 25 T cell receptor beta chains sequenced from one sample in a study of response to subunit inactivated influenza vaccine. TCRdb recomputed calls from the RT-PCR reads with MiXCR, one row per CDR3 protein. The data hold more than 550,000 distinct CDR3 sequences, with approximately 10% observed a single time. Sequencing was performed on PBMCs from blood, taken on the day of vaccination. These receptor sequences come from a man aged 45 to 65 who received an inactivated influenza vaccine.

CDR3 in amino acids: CASSRHGNHPAGELFF. The CDR3 DNA reads TGTGCCAGCAGCCGTCACGGGAACCACCCGGCCGGGGAGCTGTTTTTT. The J gene is TRBJ2-2, the V gene TRBV6-1, with D possibly TRBD2 on 5 matching bases. The CDR3 contains 16 residues. Germline lookup yields CDR1 MNHNS and CDR2 SASEGT. With 6 bases removed from V and 6 bases from J, the gap between germline ends came to 20 bases.

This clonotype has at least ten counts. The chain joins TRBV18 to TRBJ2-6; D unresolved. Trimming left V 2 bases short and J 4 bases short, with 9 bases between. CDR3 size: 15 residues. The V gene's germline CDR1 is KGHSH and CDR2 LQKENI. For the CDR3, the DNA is TGTGCCAGCTCACCAGCCAGTTCCGGGGCCAACGTCCTGACTTTC. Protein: CASSPASSGANVLTF.

The CDR3 protein is CASSRRSTGSTDTQYF. The CDR3 region has the DNA TGTGCCAGCAGTCGCCGCTCGACAGGGAGCACAGATACGCAGTATTTT. V is TRBV6-1 and J is TRBJ2-3; 7 nucleotides line up with TRBD1. J lost 0 bases, V lost 5 bases, and 8 bases had no gene match. CDR1 is MNHNS and CDR2 is SASEGT in the germline V gene. This CDR3 has 16 residues.

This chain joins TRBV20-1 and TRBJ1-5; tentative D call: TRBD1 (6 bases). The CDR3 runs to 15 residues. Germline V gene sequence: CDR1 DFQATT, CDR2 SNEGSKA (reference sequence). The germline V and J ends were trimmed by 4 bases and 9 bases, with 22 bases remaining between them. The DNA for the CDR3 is TGCAGTGCTACAGGGACACCTCATAAAATCGGGCCCCAGCATTTT. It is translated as CSATGTPHKIGPQHF.

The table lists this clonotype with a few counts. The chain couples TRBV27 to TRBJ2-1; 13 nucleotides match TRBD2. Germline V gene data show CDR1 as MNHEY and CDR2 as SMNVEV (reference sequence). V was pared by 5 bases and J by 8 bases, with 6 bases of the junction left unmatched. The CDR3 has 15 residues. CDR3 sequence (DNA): TGTGCCAGCAGTCAGACTAGCGGGAGGTTCTATGAGCAGTTCTTC. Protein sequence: CASSQTSGRFYEQFF.

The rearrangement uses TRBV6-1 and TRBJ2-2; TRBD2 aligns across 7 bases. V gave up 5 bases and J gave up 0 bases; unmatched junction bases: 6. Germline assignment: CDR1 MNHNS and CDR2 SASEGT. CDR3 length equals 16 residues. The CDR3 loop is CASSRSGASNTGELFF. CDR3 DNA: TGTGCCAGCAGTCGAAGCGGGGCTTCGAACACCGGGGAGCTGTTTTTT.

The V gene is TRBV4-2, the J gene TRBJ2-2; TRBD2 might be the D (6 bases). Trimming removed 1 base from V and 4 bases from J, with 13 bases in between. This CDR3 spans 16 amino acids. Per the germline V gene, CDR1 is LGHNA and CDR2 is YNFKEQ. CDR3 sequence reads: CASSQAWGDVTGELFF. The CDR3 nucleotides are TGTGCCAGCAGCCAAGCGTGGGGGGATGTCACCGGGGAGCTGTTTTTT.

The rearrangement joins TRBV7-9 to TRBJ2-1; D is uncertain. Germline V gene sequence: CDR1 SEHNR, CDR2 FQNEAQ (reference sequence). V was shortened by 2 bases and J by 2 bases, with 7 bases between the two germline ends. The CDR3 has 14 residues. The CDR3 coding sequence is TGTGCCAGCAGCTTAAGTGGGCCCTACAATGAGCAGTTCTTC. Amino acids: CASSLSGPYNEQFF.

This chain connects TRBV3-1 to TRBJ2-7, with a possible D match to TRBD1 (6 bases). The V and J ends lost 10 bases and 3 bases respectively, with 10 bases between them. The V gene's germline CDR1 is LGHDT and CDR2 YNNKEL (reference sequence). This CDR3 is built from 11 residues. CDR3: CATGQIYEQYF. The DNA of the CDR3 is TGTGCCACCGGACAGATCTACGAGCAGTACTTC.

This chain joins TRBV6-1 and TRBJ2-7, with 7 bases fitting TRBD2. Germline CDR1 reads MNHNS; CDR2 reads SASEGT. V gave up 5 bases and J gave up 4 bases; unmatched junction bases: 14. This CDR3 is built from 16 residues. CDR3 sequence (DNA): TGTGCCAGCAGTCCCAACTTCCGCGGGAGTGGGTACGAGCAGTACTTC. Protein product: CASSPNFRGSGYEQYF.

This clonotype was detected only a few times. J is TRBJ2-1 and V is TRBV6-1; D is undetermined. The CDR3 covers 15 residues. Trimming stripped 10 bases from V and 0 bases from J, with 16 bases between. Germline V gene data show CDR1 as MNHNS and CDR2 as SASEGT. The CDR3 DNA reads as TGTGCCACTGTTGCCGACATTAGCTCCTACAATGAGCAGTTCTTC. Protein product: CATVADISSYNEQFF.

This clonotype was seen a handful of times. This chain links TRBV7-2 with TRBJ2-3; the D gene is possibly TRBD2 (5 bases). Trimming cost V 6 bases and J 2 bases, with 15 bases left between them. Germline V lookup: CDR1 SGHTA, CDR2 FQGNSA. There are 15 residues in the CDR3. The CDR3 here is CASSKPGSITDTQYF. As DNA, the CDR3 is TGTGCCAGCAGTAAACCGGGATCAATCACAGATACGCAGTATTTT.

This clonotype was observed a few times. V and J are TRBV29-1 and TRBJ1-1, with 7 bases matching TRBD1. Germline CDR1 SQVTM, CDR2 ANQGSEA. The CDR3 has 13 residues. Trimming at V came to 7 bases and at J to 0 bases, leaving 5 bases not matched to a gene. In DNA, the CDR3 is TGCAGCGCAGCGGGACAGATGAACACTGAAGCTTTCTTT. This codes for CSAAGQMNTEAFF.

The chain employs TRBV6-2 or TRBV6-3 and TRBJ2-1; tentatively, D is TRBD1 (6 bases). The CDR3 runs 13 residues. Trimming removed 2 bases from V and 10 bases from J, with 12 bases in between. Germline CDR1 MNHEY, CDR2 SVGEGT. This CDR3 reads CASSYGGGLEQFF. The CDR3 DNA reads TGTGCCAGCAGTTACGGTGGGGGCCTAGAGCAGTTCTTC.

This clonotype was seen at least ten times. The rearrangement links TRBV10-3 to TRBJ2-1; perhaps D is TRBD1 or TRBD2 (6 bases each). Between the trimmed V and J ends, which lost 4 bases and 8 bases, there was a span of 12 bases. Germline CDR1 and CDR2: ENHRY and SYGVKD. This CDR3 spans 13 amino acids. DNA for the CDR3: TGTGCCATCAGTGTAGGGGGGCCGGATGAGCAGTTCTTC. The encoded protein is CAISVGGPDEQFF.

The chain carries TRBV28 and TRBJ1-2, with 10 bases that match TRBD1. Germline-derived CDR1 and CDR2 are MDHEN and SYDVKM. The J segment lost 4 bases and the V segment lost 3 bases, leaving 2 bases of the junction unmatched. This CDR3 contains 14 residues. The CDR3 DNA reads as TGTGCCAGCAGTTTGGGGACAGGGGTCTATGGCTACACCTTC. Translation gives CASSLGTGVYGYTF.

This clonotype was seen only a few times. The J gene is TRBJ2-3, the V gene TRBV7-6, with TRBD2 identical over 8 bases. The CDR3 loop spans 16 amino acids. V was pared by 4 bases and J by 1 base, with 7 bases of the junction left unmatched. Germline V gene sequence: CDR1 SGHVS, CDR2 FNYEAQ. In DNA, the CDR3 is TGTGCCAGCAGCTCCCGGCGGGGGGTCGGCACAGATACGCAGTATTTT. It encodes CASSSRRGVGTDTQYF.

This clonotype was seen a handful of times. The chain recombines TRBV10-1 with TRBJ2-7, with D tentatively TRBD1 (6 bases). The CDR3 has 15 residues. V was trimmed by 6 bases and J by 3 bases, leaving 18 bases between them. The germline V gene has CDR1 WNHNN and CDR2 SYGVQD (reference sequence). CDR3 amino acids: CASSPTTGSFYEQYF. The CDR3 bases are TGCGCCAGCAGCCCAACGACAGGATCCTTCTACGAGCAGTACTTC.

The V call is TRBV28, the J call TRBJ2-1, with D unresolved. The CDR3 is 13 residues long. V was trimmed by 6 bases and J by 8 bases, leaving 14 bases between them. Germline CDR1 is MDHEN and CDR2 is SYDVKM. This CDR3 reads CASSHRAHYEQFF. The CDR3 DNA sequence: TGTGCCAGCAGCCACCGGGCTCACTATGAGCAGTTCTTC.

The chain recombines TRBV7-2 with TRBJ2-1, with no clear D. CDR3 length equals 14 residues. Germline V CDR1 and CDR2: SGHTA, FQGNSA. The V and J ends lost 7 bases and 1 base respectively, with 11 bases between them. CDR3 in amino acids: CASTLGQSYNEQFF. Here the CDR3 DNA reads TGTGCCAGCACCTTGGGCCAATCCTACAATGAGCAGTTCTTC.

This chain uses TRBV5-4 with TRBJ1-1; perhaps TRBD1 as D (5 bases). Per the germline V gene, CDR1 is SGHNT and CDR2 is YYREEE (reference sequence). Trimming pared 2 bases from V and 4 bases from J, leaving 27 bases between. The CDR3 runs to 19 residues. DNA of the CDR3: TGTGCCAGCAGCTTACTTCAAACAGGACTTGGGATCTGGGGCACTGAAGCTTTCTTT. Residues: CASSLLQTGLGIWGTEAFF.

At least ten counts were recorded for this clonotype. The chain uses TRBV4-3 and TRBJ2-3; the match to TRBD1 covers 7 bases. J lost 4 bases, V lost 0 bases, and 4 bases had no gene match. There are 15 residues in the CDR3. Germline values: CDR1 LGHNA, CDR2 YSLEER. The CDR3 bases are TGCGCCAGCAGCCAAGAAGGGGGCCGGGCAGATACGCAGTATTTT. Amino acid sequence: CASSQEGGRADTQYF.

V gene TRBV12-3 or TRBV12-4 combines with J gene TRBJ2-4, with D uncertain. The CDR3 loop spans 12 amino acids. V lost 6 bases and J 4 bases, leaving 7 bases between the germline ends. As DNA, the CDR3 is TGTGCCAGCAGGACCCAGAAAAACATTCAGTACTTC. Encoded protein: CASRTQKNIQYF.

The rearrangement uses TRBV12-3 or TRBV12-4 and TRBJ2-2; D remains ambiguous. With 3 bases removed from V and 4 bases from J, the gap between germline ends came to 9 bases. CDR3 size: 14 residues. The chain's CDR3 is CASSFVEPTGELFF. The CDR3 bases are TGTGCCAGCAGTTTTGTGGAGCCCACCGGGGAGCTGTTTTTT.

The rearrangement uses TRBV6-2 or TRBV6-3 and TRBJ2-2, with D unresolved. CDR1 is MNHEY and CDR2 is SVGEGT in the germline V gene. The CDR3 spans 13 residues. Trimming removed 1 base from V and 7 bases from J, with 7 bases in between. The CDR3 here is CASSYFAYGELFF. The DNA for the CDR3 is TGTGCCAGCAGTTACTTTGCCTACGGGGAGCTGTTTTTT.